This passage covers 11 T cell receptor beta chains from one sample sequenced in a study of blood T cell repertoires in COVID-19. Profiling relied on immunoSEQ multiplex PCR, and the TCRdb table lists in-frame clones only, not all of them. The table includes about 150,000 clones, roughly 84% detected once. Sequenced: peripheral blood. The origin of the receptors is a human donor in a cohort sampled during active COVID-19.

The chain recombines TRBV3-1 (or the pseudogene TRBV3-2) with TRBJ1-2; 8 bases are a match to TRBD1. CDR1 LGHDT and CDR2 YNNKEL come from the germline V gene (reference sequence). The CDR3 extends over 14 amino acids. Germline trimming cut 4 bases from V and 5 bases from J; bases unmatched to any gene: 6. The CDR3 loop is CASSRGQGGYGYTF. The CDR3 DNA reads TGTGCCAGCAGCCGCGGACAGGGAGGGTATGGCTACACCTTC.

CDR3 bases: TGTGCCAGCAGCTTTAGGTTAACAGGGGTCTCGAGCACTGAAGCTTTCTTT. It encodes CASSFRLTGVSSTEAFF. This chain connects TRBV7-9 to TRBJ1-1; 7 nucleotides agree with TRBD1. Losses at the gene ends were 3 bases for V and 4 bases for J; bases not matched to a gene: 14. The CDR3 sequence is 17 residues long. Germline V gene lookup returns CDR1 SEHNR and CDR2 FQNEAQ (reference sequence).

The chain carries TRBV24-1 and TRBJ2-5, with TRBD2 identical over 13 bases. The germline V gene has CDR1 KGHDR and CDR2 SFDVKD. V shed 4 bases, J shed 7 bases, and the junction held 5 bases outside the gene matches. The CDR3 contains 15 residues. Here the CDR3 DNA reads TGTGCCACCAGTGACCACCGGACTAGCGGGGGGACCCAGTACTTC. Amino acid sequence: CATSDHRTSGGTQYF.

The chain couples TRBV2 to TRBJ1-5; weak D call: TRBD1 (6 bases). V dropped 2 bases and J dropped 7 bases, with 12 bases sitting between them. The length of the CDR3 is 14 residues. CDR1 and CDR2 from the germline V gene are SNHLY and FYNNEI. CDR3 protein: CASSERGRGQPQHF. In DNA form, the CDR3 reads TGTGCCAGCAGTGAAAGGGGGAGAGGGCAGCCCCAGCATTTT.

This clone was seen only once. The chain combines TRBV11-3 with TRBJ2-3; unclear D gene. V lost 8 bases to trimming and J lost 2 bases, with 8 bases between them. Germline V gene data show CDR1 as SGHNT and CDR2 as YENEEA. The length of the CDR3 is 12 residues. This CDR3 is CASAGYTDTQYF. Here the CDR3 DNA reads TGTGCCAGCGCCGGGTACACAGATACGCAGTATTTT.

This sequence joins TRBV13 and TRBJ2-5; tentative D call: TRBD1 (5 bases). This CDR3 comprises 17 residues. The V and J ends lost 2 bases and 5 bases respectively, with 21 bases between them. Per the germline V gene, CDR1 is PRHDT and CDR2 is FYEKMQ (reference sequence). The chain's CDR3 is CASSLMDVDILRETQYF. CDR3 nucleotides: TGTGCCAGCAGCTTAATGGACGTGGACATCTTACGGGAGACCCAGTACTTC.

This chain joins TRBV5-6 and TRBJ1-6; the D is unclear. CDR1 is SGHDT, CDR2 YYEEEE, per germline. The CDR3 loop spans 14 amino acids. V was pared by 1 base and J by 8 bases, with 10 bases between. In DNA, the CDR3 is TGTGCCAGCAGCTTGCGGGGTATCGATTCACCCCTCCACTTT. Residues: CASSLRGIDSPLHF.

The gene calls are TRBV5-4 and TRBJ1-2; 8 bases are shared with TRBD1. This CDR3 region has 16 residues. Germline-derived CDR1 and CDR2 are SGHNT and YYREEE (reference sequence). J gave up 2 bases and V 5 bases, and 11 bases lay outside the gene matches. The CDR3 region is CASSLPGGQGNYGYTF. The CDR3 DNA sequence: TGTGCCAGCAGTCTGCCGGGTGGACAGGGCAACTATGGCTACACCTTC. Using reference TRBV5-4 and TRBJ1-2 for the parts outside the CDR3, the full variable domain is ETGVTQSPTHLIKTRGQQVTLRCSSQSGHNTVSWYQQALGQGPQFIFQYYREEENGRGNFPPRFSGLQFPNYSSELNVNALELDDSALYLCASSLPGGQGNYGYTFGSGTRLTVV.

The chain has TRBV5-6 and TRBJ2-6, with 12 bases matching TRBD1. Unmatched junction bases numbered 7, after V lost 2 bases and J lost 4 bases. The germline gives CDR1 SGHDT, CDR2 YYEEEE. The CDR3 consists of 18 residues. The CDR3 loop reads CASSFGTGGLSGANVLTF. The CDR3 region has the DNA TGTGCCAGCAGCTTCGGGACAGGGGGCCTATCCGGGGCCAACGTCCTGACTTTC.

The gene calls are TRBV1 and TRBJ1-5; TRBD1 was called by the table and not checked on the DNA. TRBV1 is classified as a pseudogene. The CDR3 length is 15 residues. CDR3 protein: CTSSPQGEGNQPQHF. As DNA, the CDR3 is TGCACCAGCAGCCCCCAGGGGGAGGGCAATCAGCCCCAGCATTTT.

The CDR3, as DNA: TGTGCCAGCTCACCACTAAGGGGGTCTTCTGGAAACACCATATATTTT. Translation gives CASSPLRGSSGNTIYF. The V call is TRBV18, the J call TRBJ1-3, with D maybe TRBD1 (6 bases). CDR3 size: 16 residues. With 1 base removed from V and 1 base from J, the gap between germline ends came to 11 bases. Germline V gene sequence: CDR1 KGHSH, CDR2 LQKENI.